Reported below is one T cell receptor (beta chain). Per germline, CDR1 SGHRS and CDR2 YFSETQ. Trimming cost V 4 bases and J 4 bases, with 15 bases left between them. CDR3 length: 15 residues. This sample is part of a study of blood T cell repertoires in COVID-19. Across the study: From T cells, B-cell-depleted T cells, or PBMCs came the material, which was cDNA or gDNA.

Sequencing was performed with immunoSEQ multiplex PCR; in TCRdb, only in-frame clones are kept and a portion is missing. The table includes 150,000 to 200,000 clones, 84% detected once. Sample: peripheral blood. The receptor was derived from a human donor in a cohort sampled during active COVID-19. The J gene is TRBJ1-3, the V gene TRBV5-1; weak D call: TRBD1 (6 bases). In DNA, the CDR3 is TGCGCCAGCAGCCAAGGTGCAGGGGTCGGAAACACCATATATTTT. It is translated as CASSQGAGVGNTIYF.